This T cell receptor (beta chain) appears in the sequencing data of a study of blood T cell repertoires in COVID-19. Whole-study context: Samples came from the United States, Italy and Spain, spanning acute and convalescent COVID-19. From T cells, B-cell-depleted T cells, or PBMCs came the material, which was cDNA or gDNA.

J lost 2 bases, V lost 3 bases, and 6 bases had no gene match. The CDR3 has 15 amino acids. Germline lookup yields CDR1 SNHLY and CDR2 FYNNEI. Recruited during active infection, patients (from Seattle) were subsequently followed longitudinally. Original processing notes: It was from reference gene primer amplification that nucleated cell counts were estimated. Sequencing was performed with immunoSEQ multiplex PCR; in TCRdb, only in-frame clones are kept and a portion is missing. That table furnishes V, J and clone size, whereas the DNA furnished D and trimming. The profile covers under 200,000 clones, with around 80% appearing a single time and 14% taken by the ten largest.

The rearrangement uses TRBV2 and TRBJ1-2, with 7 bases identical to TRBD1. Material for sequencing was peripheral blood. The receptor comes from an older woman with COVID-19, enrolled during active disease. The CDR3 sequence is CASSDLGRGNYGYTF. The CDR3, as DNA: TGTGCCAGCAGTGATCTCGGCAGGGGGAACTATGGCTACACCTTC. Using reference TRBV2 and TRBJ1-2 for the parts outside the CDR3, the full variable domain is EPEVTQTPSHQVTQMGQEVILRCVPISNHLYFYWYRQILGQKVEFLVSFYNNEISEKSEIFDDQFSVERPDGSNFTLKIRSTKLEDSAMYFCASSDLGRGNYGYTFGSGTRLTVV.